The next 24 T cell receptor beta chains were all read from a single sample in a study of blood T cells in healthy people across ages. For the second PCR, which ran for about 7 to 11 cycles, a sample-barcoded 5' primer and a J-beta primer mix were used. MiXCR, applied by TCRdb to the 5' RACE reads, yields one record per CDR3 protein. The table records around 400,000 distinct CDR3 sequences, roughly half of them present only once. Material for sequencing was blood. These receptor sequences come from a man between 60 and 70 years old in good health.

The DNA for the CDR3 is TGTGCCAGCAGTGTCAATACTAGGTGCGAGCAGTACTTC. This codes for CASSVNTRCEQYF. The chain recombines TRBV2 with TRBJ2-5; a weak D match, TRBD2 (5 bases). The J call may be mistaken, given a closer DNA end match to TRBJ2-7. This CDR3 is 13 amino acids long. Germline-derived CDR1 and CDR2 are SNHLY and FYNNEI.

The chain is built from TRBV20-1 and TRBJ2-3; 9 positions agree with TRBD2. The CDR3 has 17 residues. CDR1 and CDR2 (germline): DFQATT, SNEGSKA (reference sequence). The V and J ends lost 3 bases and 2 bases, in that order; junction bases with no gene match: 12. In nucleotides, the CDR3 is TGCAGTGCTAGGGGAGGCGGGCTAGCGGGATCCACAGATACGCAGTATTTT. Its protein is CSARGGGLAGSTDTQYF.

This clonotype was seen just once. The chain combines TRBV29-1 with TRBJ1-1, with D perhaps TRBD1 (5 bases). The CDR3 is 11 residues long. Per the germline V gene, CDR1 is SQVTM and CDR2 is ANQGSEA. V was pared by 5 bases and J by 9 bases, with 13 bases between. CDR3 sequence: CSVSGLSQAFF. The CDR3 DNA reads TGCAGCGTTTCGGGACTCAGTCAAGCTTTCTTT.

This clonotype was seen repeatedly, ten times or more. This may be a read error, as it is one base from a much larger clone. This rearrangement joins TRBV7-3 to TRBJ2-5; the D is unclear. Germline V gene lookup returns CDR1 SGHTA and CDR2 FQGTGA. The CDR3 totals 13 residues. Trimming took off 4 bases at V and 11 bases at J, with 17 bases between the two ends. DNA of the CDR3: TGTGCCAGCAGCTCCCAGCGCAGTAGTGAGCAGTACTTC. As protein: CASSSQRSSEQYF.

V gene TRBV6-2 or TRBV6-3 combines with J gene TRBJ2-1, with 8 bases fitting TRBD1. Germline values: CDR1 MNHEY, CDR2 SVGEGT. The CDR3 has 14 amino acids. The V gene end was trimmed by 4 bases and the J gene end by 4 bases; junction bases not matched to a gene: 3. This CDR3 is CASSSNRGYNEQFF. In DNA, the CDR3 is TGTGCCAGCAGTTCGAACAGGGGGTACAATGAGCAGTTCTTC.

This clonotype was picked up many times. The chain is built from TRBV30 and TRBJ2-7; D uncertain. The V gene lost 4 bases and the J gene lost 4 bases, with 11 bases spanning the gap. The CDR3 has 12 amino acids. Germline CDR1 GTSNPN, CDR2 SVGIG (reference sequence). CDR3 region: CAWKAEGYEQYF. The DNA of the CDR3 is TGTGCCTGGAAGGCGGAAGGGTACGAGCAGTACTTC.

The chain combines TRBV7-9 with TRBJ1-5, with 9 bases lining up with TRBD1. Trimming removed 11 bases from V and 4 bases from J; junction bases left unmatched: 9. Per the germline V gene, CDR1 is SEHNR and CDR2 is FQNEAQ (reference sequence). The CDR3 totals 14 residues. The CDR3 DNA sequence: TGTGCCGTGGACAGGGGCATTGGGAATCAGCCCCAGCATTTT. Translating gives CAVDRGIGNQPQHF.

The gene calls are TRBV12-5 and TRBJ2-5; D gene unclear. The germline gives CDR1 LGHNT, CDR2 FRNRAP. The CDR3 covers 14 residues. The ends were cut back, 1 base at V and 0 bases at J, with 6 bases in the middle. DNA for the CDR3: TGTGCTAGTGGTTTGGGCCTCGACCAAGAGACCCAGTACTTC. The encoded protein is CASGLGLDQETQYF.

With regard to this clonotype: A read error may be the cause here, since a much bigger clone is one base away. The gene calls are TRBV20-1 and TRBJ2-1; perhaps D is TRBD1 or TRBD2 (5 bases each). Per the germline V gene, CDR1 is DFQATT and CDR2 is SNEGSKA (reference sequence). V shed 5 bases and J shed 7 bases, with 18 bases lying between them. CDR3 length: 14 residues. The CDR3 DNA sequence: TGCAGTGCTCCGGGACGAGGTCTACAGAATGAGCAGTTCTTC. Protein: CSAPGRGLQNEQFF.

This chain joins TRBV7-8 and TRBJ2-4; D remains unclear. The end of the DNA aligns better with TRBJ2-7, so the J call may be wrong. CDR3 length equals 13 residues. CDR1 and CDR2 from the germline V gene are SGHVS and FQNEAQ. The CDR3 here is CASSFRDVGEQYF. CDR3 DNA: TGTGCCAGCAGCTTTCGAGATGTGGGCGAGCAGTACTTC.

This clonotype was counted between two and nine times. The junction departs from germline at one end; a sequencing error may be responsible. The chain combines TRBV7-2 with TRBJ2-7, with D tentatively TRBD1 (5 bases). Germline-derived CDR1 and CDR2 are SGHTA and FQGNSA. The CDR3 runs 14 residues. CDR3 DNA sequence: TGTGCCAGCAGCGTAGCCCAGGGTGTTCGCGAGCAGTACTTC. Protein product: CASSVAQGVREQYF.

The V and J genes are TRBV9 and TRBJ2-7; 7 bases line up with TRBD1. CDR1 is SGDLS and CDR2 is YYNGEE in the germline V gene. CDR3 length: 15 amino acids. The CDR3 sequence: CACSTWGQRPSEQYF. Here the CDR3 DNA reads TGTGCGTGCTCCACCTGGGGACAGCGTCCATCCGAGCAGTACTTC.

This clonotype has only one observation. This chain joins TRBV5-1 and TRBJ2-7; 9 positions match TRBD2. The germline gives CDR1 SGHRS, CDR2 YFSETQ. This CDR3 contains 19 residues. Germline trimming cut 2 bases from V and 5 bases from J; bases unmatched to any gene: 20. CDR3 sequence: CASSLAEAGYSGSLDEQYF. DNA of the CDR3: TGCGCCAGCAGCTTAGCGGAAGCAGGGTATAGCGGGAGTCTGGACGAGCAGTACTTC. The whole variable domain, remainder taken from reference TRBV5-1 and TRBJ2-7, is KAGVTQTPRYLIKTRGQQVTLSCSPISGHRSVSWYQQTPGQGLQFLFEYFSETQRNKGNFPGRFSGRQFSNSRSEMNVSTLELGDSALYLCASSLAEAGYSGSLDEQYFGPGTRLTVT.

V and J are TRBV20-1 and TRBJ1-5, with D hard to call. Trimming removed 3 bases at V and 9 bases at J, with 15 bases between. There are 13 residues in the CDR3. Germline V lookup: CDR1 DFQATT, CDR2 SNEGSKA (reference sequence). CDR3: CSARGSTWGPQHF. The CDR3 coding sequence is TGCAGTGCTAGGGGATCTACTTGGGGGCCCCAGCATTTT.

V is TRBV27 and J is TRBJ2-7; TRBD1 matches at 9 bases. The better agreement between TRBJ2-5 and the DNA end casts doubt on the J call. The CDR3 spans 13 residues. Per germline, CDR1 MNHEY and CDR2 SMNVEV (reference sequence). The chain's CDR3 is CASSLTGGKTQYF. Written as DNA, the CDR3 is TGTGCCAGCAGTTTGACAGGGGGAAAGACCCAGTACTTC.

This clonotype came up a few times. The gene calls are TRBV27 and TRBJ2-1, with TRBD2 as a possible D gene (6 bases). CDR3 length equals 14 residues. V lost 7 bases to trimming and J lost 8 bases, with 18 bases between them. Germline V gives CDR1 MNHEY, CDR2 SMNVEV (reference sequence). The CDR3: CASKGGAWGDEQFF. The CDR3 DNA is TGTGCCAGCAAGGGCGGGGCCTGGGGCGATGAGCAGTTCTTC.

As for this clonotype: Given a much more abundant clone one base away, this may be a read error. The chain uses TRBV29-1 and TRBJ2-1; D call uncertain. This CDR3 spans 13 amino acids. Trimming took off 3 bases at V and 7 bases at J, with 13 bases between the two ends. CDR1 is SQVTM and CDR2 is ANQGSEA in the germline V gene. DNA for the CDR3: TGCAGCGTTGACGCGTCATCCATAAATGAGCAGTTCTTC. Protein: CSVDASSINEQFF.

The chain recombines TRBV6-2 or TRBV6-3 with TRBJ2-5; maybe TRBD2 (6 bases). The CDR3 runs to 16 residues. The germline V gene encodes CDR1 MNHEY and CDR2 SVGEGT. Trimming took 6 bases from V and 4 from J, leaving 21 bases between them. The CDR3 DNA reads TGTGCCAGCAGGGAACGCCCGGGTCGGGGAGGAGAGACCCAGTACTTC. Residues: CASRERPGRGGETQYF.

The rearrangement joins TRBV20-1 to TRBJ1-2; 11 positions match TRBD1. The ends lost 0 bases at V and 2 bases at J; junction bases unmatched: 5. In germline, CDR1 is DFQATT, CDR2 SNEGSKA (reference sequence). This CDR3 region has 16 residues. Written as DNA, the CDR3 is TGCAGTGCTAGAGATTACGGACAGGGGGCAAACTATGGCTACACCTTC. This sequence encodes CSARDYGQGANYGYTF.

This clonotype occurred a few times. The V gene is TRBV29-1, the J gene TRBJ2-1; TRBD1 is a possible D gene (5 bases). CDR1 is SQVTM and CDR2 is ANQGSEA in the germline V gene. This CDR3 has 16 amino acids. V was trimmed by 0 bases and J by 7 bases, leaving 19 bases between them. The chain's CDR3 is CSVEDQGRQLGNEQFF. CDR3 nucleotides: TGCAGCGTTGAAGATCAGGGCAGGCAGTTAGGGAATGAGCAGTTCTTC.

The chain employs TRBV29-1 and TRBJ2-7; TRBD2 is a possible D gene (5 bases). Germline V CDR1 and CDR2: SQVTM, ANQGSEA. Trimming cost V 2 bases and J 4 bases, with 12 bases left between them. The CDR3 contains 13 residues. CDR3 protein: CSVEFGSHYEQYF. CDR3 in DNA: TGCAGCGTTGAATTTGGGAGCCATTACGAGCAGTACTTC.

The CDR3 spells CASGTSGYNEQFF. DNA for the CDR3: TGTGCCAGCGGGACTAGCGGGTACAATGAGCAGTTCTTC. The chain combines TRBV12-3 or TRBV12-4 with TRBJ2-1; 12 bases are shared with TRBD2. V lost 8 bases and J lost 4; bases outside the gene matches: 0. The CDR3 is 13 amino acids.

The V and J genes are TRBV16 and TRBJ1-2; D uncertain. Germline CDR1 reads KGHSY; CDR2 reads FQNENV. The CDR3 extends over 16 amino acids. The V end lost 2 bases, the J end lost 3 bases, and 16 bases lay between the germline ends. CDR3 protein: CASSQPEGFDDYGYTF. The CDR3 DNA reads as TGTGCCAGCAGCCAACCGGAGGGTTTTGATGACTATGGCTACACCTTC.

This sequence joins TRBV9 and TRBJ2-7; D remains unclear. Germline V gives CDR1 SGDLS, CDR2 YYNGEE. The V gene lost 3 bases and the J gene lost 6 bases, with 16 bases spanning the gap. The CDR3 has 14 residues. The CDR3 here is CASSAHQEGREQYF. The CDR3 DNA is TGTGCCAGCAGCGCACACCAGGAAGGTCGCGAGCAGTACTTC.